This T cell receptor beta chain was recorded in a study of beta chain features in type 1 diabetes. Study observations and caveats: Researchers report that Type 1 diabetes patients had moderately but significantly shorter TCRB CDR3s across all four CD4+ subsets. Healthy donors had naive, central memory and Treg TCRB repertoires that appeared less similar than those seen among patients. PCR could preferentially amplify shorter templates, alike in patients and controls. A pattern of fewer insertions and more deletions at VDJ junctions was seen in type 1 diabetes patients.

Trimming took 6 bases from V and 2 from J; bases not matched to a gene: 10. CDR1 is SNHLY, CDR2 FYNNEI, per germline. The CDR3 contains 17 residues. Turning to this clone: What it recognizes is unknown.

Purity above 98% was achieved in all sorted populations. cDNA synthesis used the whole RNA isolate, giving expressed TCRB sequences. TCRdb's copy holds only in-frame clones and misses some; the assay was immunoSEQ multiplex PCR. The sample yields almost 350,000 clones, about a tenth seen once. This chain connects TRBV2 to TRBJ1-5; 10 bases line up with TRBD1. The sequence was obtained from a man aged 30-40 years with type 1 diabetes. The sequenced sample consisted of central memory CD4+ T cells from blood. CDR3 in DNA: TGTGCCAGCAGAGTCGGGACAGGGGTTTTGGGCAATCAGCCCCAGCATTTT. Translation: CASRVGTGVLGNQPQHF.